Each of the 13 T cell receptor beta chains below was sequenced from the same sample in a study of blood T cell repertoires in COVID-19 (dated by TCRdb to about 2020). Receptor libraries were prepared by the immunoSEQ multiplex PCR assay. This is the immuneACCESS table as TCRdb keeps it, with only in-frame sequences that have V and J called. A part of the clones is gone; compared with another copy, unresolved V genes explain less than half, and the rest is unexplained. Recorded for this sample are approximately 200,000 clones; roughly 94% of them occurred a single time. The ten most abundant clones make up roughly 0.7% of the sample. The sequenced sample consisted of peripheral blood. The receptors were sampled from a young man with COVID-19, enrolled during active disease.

CDR3 DNA: TGTGCCATCAGTGTCCTACTCAGGGGACGCCACTATGGCTACACCTTC. Its protein is CAISVLLRGRHYGYTF. V gene TRBV10-3 combines with J gene TRBJ1-2; possibly TRBD1 for D (6 bases). Between the trimmed V and J ends, which lost 4 bases and 3 bases, there was a span of 18 bases. Per the germline V gene, CDR1 is ENHRY and CDR2 is SYGVKD. The CDR3 consists of 16 residues.

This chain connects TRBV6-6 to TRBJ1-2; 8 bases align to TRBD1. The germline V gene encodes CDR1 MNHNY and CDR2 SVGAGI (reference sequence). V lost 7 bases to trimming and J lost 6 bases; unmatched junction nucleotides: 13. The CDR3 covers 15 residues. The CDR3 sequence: CASTHGQGALNGYTF. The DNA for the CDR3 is TGTGCCAGCACCCATGGTCAGGGGGCATTAAATGGCTACACCTTC.

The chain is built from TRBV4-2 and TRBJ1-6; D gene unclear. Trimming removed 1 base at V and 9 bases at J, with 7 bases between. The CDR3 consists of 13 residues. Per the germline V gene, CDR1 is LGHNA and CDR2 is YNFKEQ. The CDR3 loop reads CASSQVAVSPLHF. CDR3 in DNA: TGTGCCAGCAGCCAAGTGGCGGTTTCACCCCTCCACTTT.

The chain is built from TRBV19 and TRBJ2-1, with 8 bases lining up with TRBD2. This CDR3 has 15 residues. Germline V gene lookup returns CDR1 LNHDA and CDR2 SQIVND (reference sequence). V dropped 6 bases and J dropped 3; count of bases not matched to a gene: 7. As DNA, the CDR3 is TGTGCCAGTAGCCAACGGGGGGGCGGCTACAATGAGCAGTTCTTC. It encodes CASSQRGGGYNEQFF.

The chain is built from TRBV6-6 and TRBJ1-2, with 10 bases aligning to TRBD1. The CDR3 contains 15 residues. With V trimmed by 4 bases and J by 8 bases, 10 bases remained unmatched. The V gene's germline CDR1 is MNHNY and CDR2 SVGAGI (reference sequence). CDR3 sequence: CASSWGQGQSWGYTF. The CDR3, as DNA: TGTGCCAGCAGTTGGGGACAGGGGCAATCTTGGGGCTACACCTTC.

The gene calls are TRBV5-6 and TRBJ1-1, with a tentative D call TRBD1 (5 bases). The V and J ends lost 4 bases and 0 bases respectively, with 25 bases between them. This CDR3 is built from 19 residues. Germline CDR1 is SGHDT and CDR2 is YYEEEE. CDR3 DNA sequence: TGTGCCAGCAGCAGATATTCCCGGGGGGGTTTTGTTATGAACACTGAAGCTTTCTTT. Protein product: CASSRYSRGGFVMNTEAFF.

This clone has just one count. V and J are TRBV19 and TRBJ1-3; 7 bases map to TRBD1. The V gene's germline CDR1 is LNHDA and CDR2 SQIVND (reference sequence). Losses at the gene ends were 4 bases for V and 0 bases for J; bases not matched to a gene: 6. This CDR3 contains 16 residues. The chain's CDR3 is CASSTSTGTSGNTIYF. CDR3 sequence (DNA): TGTGCCAGTAGTACGTCGACAGGGACCTCTGGAAACACCATATATTTT.

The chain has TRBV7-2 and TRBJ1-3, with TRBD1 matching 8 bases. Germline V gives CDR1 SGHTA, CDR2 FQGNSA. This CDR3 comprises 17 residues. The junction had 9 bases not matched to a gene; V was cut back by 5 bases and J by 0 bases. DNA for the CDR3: TGTGCCAGCAGCCTCAGACAGGGGATTTCCTCTGGAAACACCATATATTTT. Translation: CASSLRQGISSGNTIYF.

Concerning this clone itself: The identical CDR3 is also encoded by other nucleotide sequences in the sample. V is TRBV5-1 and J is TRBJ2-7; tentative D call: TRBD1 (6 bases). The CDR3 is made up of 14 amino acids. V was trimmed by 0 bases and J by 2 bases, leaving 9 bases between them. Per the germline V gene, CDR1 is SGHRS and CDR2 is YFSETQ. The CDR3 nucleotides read TGCGCCAGCAGCTTGGGGCAGGGGCCCTACGAGCAGTACTTC. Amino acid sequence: CASSLGQGPYEQYF.

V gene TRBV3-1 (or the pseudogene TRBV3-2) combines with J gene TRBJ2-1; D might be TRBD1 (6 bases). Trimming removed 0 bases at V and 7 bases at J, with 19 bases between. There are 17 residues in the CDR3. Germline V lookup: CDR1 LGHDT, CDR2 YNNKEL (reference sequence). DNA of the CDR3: TGTGCCAGCAGCCAAGAAATCGGAGGAACAGGGATAAATGAGCAGTTCTTC. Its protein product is CASSQEIGGTGINEQFF.

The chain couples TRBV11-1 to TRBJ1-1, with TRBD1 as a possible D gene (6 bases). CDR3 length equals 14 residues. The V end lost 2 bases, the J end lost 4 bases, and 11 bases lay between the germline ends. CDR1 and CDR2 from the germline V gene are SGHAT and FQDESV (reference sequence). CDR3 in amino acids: CASSLYQGTTEAFF. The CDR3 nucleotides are TGTGCCAGCAGCTTATACCAGGGGACCACTGAAGCTTTCTTT. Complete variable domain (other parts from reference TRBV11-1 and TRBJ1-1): EAEVAQSPRYKITEKSQAVAFWCDPISGHATLYWYRQILGQGPELLVQFQDESVVDDSQLPKDRFSAERLKGVDSTLKIQPAELGDSAMYLCASSLYQGTTEAFFGQGTRLTVV.

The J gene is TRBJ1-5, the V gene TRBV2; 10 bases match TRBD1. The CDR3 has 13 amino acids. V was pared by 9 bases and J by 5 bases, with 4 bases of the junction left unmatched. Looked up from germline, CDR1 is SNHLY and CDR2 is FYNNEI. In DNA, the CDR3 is TGTGCCAGTCGTGGGACAGGGGATCAGCCCCAGCATTTT. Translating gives CASRGTGDQPQHF.

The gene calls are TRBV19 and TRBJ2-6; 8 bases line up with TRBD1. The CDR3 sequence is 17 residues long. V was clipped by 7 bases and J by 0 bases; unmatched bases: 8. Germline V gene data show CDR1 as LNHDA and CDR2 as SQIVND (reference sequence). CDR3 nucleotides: TGTGCCAGTACCCCCAGGACAGGGAACTCTGGGGCCAACGTCCTGACTTTC. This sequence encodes CASTPRTGNSGANVLTF.